This T cell receptor beta chain was retrieved from a study of shared clonotypes between healthy human individuals. Study details: In total, the donors were two women and a few men aged 18 to 49. Each donor contributed plates that comprised three CD4 naive, three CD4 memory, two CD8 naive and one CD8 memory.

Naive CD8 isolation took CD45RO-negative cells positively selected for CCR7 and excluded terminally differentiated effector memory CD45RA+ cells. Germline trimming cut 4 bases from V and 5 bases from J; bases unmatched to any gene: 9. The germline V gene has CDR1 SEHNR and CDR2 FQNEAQ (reference sequence). CDR3 length: 15 residues. How the authors handled the data: Owing to the provision of junction-only sequences devoid of quality scores by immunoSEQ, filtering differed. Sequencing used immunoSEQ multiplex PCR; TCRdb keeps in-frame clones, though not all of them. D and trimming come from the DNA, and the V and J calls and clone size come from that table. The sample records millions of clones, about 95% being singletons.

The receptor was isolated from a man in his late teens or twenties in good health. Source material: naive CD8+ T cells sorted from blood. This chain joins TRBV7-9 and TRBJ2-5, with 8 bases that match TRBD2. The CDR3 DNA is TGTGCCAGCAGCTGGATAGCGGGACCGATGGAGACCCAGTACTTC. Translation gives CASSWIAGPMETQYF.